This TCR beta chain was profiled in a study of blood T cell repertoires in COVID-19. Study as a whole: Material from acute and convalescent COVID-19 was sourced from the United States, Italy and Spain. The analysed material was cDNA or gDNA that came from T cells, B-cell-depleted T cells, or PBMCs.

This CDR3 is 14 amino acids long. J gave up 5 bases and V 8 bases, and 6 bases lay outside the gene matches. Germline lookup yields CDR1 ENHRY and CDR2 SYGVKD. Study processing details: Amplification from reference gene primers served as the basis for estimated nucleated cell counts. Libraries were prepared by immunoSEQ multiplex PCR; TCRdb keeps only in-frame clonotypes and omits some of them. From that table come the V and J calls and clone size; the DNA was used to work out D and trimming. The table lists approximately 150,000 clones, approximately 88% of them singletons. V and J are TRBV10-3 and TRBJ2-3, with 11 nucleotides matching TRBD1. The TCR comes from a woman in her forties or fifties with acute or convalescent COVID-19. The sample taken for sequencing was peripheral blood. CDR3 sequence (DNA): TGTGCCATCCAGGACAGGGGGCCGAGAGATACGCAGTATTTT. Its protein is CAIQDRGPRDTQYF.